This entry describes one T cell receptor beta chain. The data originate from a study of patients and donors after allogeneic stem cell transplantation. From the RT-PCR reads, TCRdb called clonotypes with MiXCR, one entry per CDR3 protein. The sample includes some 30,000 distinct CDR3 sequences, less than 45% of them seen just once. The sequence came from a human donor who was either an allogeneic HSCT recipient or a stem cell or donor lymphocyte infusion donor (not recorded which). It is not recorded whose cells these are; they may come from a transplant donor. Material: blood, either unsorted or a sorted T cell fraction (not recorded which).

The CDR3 coding sequence is TGTGCCAGCAGCGCGGACAGGGACCGCAATCAGCCCCAGCATTTT. The encoded protein is CASSADRDRNQPQHF. The chain is built from TRBV6-1 and TRBJ1-5; 8 bases match TRBD1. Germline loops: CDR1 MNHNS, CDR2 SASEGT. V trimming: 6 bases; J trimming: 2 bases; junction bases outside the gene matches: 6. The CDR3 length is 15 residues.